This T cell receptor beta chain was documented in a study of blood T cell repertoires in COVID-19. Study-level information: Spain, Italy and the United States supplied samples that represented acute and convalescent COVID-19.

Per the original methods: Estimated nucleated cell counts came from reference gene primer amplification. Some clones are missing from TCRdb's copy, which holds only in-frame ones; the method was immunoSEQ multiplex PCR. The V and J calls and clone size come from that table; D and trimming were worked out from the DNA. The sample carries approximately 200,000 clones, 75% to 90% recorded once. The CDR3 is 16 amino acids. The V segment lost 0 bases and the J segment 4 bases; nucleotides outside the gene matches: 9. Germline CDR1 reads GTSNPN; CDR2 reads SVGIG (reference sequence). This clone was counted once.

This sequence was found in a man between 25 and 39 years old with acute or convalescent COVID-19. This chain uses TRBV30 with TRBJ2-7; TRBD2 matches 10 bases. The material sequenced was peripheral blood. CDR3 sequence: CAWSVLLAGNKYEQYF. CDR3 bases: TGTGCCTGGAGTGTACTACTAGCGGGGAATAAGTACGAGCAGTACTTC.